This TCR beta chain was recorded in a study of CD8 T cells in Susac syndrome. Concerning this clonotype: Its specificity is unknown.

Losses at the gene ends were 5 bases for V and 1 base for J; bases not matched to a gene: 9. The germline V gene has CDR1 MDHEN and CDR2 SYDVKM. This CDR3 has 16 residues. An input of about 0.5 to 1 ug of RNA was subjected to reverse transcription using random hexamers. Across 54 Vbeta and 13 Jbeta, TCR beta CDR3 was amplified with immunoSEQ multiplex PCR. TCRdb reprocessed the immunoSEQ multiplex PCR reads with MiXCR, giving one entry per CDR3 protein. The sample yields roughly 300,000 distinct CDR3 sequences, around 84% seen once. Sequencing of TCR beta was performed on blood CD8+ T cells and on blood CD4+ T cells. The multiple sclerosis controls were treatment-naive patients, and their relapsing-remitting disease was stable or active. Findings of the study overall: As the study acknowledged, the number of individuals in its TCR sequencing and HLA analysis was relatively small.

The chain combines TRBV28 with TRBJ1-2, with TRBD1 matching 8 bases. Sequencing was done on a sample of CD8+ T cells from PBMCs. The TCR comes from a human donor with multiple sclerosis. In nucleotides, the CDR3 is TGTGCCAGCAGTCTCCGGGACAGGATTTTTAACTATGGCTACACCTTC. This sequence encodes CASSLRDRIFNYGYTF.